The text below deals with one T cell receptor (beta chain). The antigen it recognizes is unknown. One end of the junction does not line up with germline, which may come from a read error. The TCR beta CDR3 regions were amplified from the RNA transcripts. The first round of RT-PCR for the TCR CDR3 was performed with the HTBI primer set and the Qiagen OneStep RT-PCR kit. Libraries were constructed in a second round of multiplex PCR, after which size selection and purification were performed. Libraries were sequenced paired-end with 100 bp reads on an Illumina HiSeq2000. The study's own analysis went as follows. Raw data were processed with SOAPnuke, discarding reads with adapters, uncalled bases, mean Phred below 15, or no exact constant-primer or identifier match. COPE v1.2.5 was used to merge high-quality paired reads, and clonotypes were defined as unique nucleotide sequences. MiTCR v1.1 was used to align clonotypes to the IMGT TRBV, TRBD and TRBJ reference segments. The analysis included only V-J combinations with a frequency above 0.0001, which together covered more than 99% of the repertoires. The TCS score was defined as F50 (clonal expansion) divided by E x V (chaos), with BLOSUM62-based TCRdist calculated between CDR3 peptides within each V-J. Welch's t-statistics and random forest reduced roughly 500 V-J features to fewer than 15, which were used in a naive Bayes classifier (R e1071). TCRdb passed the public sequencing reads through fastp at Q25 and MiXCR, retaining productive beta sequences. Under each unique CDR3 protein, matching rows form one entry showing the most common genes and DNA. The V and J calls were not made by the authors but by TCRdb's processing. The sample profile shows around 420,000 distinct CDR3 sequences; roughly an eighth of them were found once. More than 4.5% of the sample goes to the ten largest clones.

This entry comes from a study of T cells in Graves' hyperthyroidism and ophthalmopathy (dated by TCRdb to the late 2010s). With respect to the entire study: Peripheral blood was sampled at the time of initial diagnosis, prior to any treatment. A discovery cohort of about a hundred patients, roughly 40 with Graves' ophthalmopathy and about 58 with stable Graves' hyperthyroidism, was used to find distinguishing TCR V-J signatures. An independent validation cohort of around 20 hyperthyroidism patients and 17 patients who later progressed to ophthalmopathy tested prospective prediction of ophthalmopathy. The approximately 100 discovery patients were divided at random into training and test sets in a 7:3 ratio. The study also compared thyroid tissue and blood T-cell repertoires from about six Graves' hyperthyroidism patients. After blood sampling, hyperthyroidism patients were treated with methimazole at a starting dose of 30 mg daily, and ophthalmopathy patients were treated with high-dose intravenous methylprednisolone. The paper describes TCR Vbeta CDR3 sequencing of roughly 130 peripheral blood samples, made up of 43 ophthalmopathy patients, 70 to 80 hyperthyroidism patients and 17 progressor patients.

General conclusions and limits of the study: A model built on a 13 V-J signature distinguished ophthalmopathy from stable hyperthyroidism, reaching about 88% sensitivity and around 82% specificity in cross-validation and 80%/75% in testing. Sample size was not statistically predetermined, and investigators were not blinded to group allocation. In validation, the model predicted progression to ophthalmopathy a median of about 6 months before onset, with 70% to 71% sensitivity and roughly 72% specificity. Blood samples also contained most of the expanded thyroid clonotypes (frequency above 0.001), which suggests that blood repertoires may reflect thyroid immune responses.

A patient counted as having stable Graves' hyperthyroidism if no progression to ophthalmopathy occurred over 18 months of follow-up. Hyperthyroidism patients were newly diagnosed, had a disease duration of under 2 months, and were aged 18 to 65 years. Patients with uncontrolled infections, other autoimmune diseases, pregnancy or lactation were excluded. Diagnoses were based on clinical symptoms, serum thyroxine and TRAb, thyroid ultrasound and orbital computed tomography. PBMCs were isolated from roughly 10 ml of fresh peripheral blood by Ficoll-Paque density gradient centrifugation. Total RNA was extracted with Trizol reagent, and quality was checked on an Agilent 2100 Bioanalyzer. CDR1 DFQATT and CDR2 SNEGSKA were looked up in the germline V gene (reference sequence). CDR3 length: 17 amino acids, cysteine to phenylalanine. Only the CDR3 DNA is retained, 51 bases long and in frame from the first base.

The sequence links TRBV20-1 to TRBJ2-5; the D gene is perhaps TRBD2, on 7 matching bases. The clonotype was recovered from a woman aged 18-30 years with Graves' hyperthyroidism. Sequencing was done on a sample of blood. The CDR3 region: CSARSPLGRGGQETRYF. The nucleotide sequence is given as TGCAGTGCTAGAAGCCCGTTAGGGAGGGGGGGACAAGAGACCCGGTACTTC.